This is a list of T cell receptor beta chains from one sample in a study of blood T cell repertoires in COVID-19. Clones were read by immunoSEQ multiplex PCR, and TCRdb kept only the in-frame ones, dropping some. The top ten hold more than 0.8% of the sample, which has hundreds of thousands of clones, approximately 84% seen once. The specimen sequenced was PBMCs or T cells enriched from blood (not recorded which). These receptors were obtained from a woman aged 25 to 39 who had recovered from COVID-19. CDR3s include the opening cysteine and the closing phenylalanine or tryptophan. Each record gives: clone size, V gene, J gene, D gene, CDR3 DNA, CDR3 protein. D genes are given only for firm matches. Where a row states a size, it is once, few, many or the class of an expanded clone; other rows omit it.

clone size: NA; V gene: TRBV3-1/TRBV3-2; J gene: TRBJ2-3; D gene: TRBD2; CDR3 DNA: TGTGCCAGCAGCCTGGCCGGGGGGGGCACAGATACGCAGTATTTT; CDR3 protein: CASSLAGGGTDTQYF
clone size: NA; V gene: TRBV10-3; J gene: TRBJ1-4; D gene: NA; CDR3 DNA: TGTGCCATCAGCGACAGACATACCGCTGAAAAACTGTTTTTT; CDR3 protein: CAISDRHTAEKLFF
clone size: NA; V gene: TRBV15; J gene: TRBJ1-1; D gene: TRBD1; CDR3 DNA: TGTGCCACCAGCAGAGATCGGACAGGGAACACTGAAGCTTTCTTT; CDR3 protein: CATSRDRTGNTEAFF
clone size: once; V gene: TRBV7-9; J gene: TRBJ2-7; D gene: TRBD1; CDR3 DNA: TGTGCCAGCAGCTTACGGGACAGGGTTGACGAGCAGTACTTC; CDR3 protein: CASSLRDRVDEQYF
clone size: NA; V gene: TRBV2; J gene: TRBJ1-1; D gene: NA; CDR3 DNA: TGTGCCAGCAGTGAAGCATCAGGGCCCAGCTTT; CDR3 protein: CASSEASGPSF
clone size: NA; V gene: TRBV6-5; J gene: TRBJ2-5; D gene: NA; CDR3 DNA: TGTGCCAGCGGGAGGGGGGGGAGTCCCCAAGAGACCCAGTACTTC; CDR3 protein: CASGRGGSPQETQYF
clone size: NA; V gene: TRBV9; J gene: TRBJ2-5; D gene: NA; CDR3 DNA: TGTGCCAGCAGCCCCGGGGCAGGGGCCCGAGAGACCCAGTACTTC; CDR3 protein: CASSPGAGARETQYF
clone size: few; V gene: TRBV11-1; J gene: TRBJ1-1; D gene: TRBD1; CDR3 DNA: TGTGCCAGCGGCCACCGGGACAGGGCCCTAGGCACTGAAGCTTTCTTT; CDR3 protein: CASGHRDRALGTEAFF
clone size: NA; V gene: TRBV28; J gene: TRBJ1-1; D gene: NA; CDR3 DNA: TGTGCCAGCAGTTTGGATCGTAGGGGCGGGATGAACACTGAAGCTTTCTTT; CDR3 protein: CASSLDRRGGMNTEAFF
clone size: few; V gene: TRBV7-8; J gene: TRBJ1-6; D gene: NA; CDR3 DNA: TGTGCCAGCAGAGAGGAGTCCAGAGTAAATTCACCCCTCCACTTT; CDR3 protein: CASREESRVNSPLHF
clone size: NA; V gene: TRBV2; J gene: TRBJ1-1; D gene: NA; CDR3 DNA: TGTGCCAGCAGTGCTCCGACACAGAACACTGAAGCTTTCTTT; CDR3 protein: CASSAPTQNTEAFF
clone size: NA; V gene: TRBV7-8; J gene: TRBJ1-5; D gene: TRBD1; CDR3 DNA: TGTGCCAGCAGCTCAACCCTACAGGGGGTGAGCAATCAGCCCCAGCATTTT; CDR3 protein: CASSSTLQGVSNQPQHF
clone size: NA; V gene: TRBV6-1; J gene: TRBJ2-1; D gene: NA; CDR3 DNA: TGTGCCAGCAGTGAGCGGGCAGGGGGGAGCAATGAGCAGTTCTTC; CDR3 protein: CASSERAGGSNEQFF
clone size: NA; V gene: TRBV27; J gene: TRBJ2-2; D gene: TRBD1; CDR3 DNA: TGTGCCAGCAGTCCCAGGACAGGGGGCGCCCCCGGGGAGCTGTTTTTT; CDR3 protein: CASSPRTGGAPGELFF
clone size: NA; V gene: TRBV7-9; J gene: TRBJ2-5; D gene: TRBD2; CDR3 DNA: TGTGCCAGCAGCCCGGGGACTAGCGGGGGGCTCCTACAAGAGACCCAGTACTTC; CDR3 protein: CASSPGTSGGLLQETQYF
clone size: NA; V gene: TRBV5-1; J gene: TRBJ1-1; D gene: TRBD1; CDR3 DNA: TGCGCCAGCAGCTTGTCGGTTTATGGGACAGCTGAAGCTTTCTTT; CDR3 protein: CASSLSVYGTAEAFF
clone size: NA; V gene: TRBV19; J gene: TRBJ1-2; D gene: TRBD1; CDR3 DNA: TGTGCCAGTAGTGACCCGGGACAGGGGGCGCACGGCTACACCTTC; CDR3 protein: CASSDPGQGAHGYTF
clone size: NA; V gene: TRBV5-1; J gene: TRBJ1-5; D gene: TRBD1; CDR3 DNA: TGCGCCAGCAACTTAAAGGGACAGTTTGGCAATCAGCCCCAGCATTTT; CDR3 protein: CASNLKGQFGNQPQHF
clone size: NA; V gene: TRBV10-3; J gene: TRBJ1-1; D gene: TRBD1; CDR3 DNA: TGTGCCTCAGGACGGGCAGGGGGGAACACTGAAGCTTTCTTT; CDR3 protein: CASGRAGGNTEAFF
clone size: NA; V gene: TRBV28; J gene: TRBJ2-3; D gene: NA; CDR3 DNA: TGTGCCAGCAGTTTAGGGTCTGGGGCCTCAGATACGCAGTATTTT; CDR3 protein: CASSLGSGASDTQYF
clone size: once; V gene: TRBV19; J gene: TRBJ1-5; D gene: TRBD1; CDR3 DNA: TGTGCCAGTAGTCTAACCGGGACAGGGGCTCATCAGCCCCAGCATTTT; CDR3 protein: CASSLTGTGAHQPQHF
clone size: NA; V gene: TRBV10-2; J gene: TRBJ2-7; D gene: NA; CDR3 DNA: TGCGCCAGCAGGGGGCCCAACGAGCAGTACTTC; CDR3 protein: CASRGPNEQYF
clone size: NA; V gene: TRBV10-3; J gene: TRBJ1-2; D gene: TRBD1; CDR3 DNA: TGTGCCATCAGTGAGGAGGGGGCAGGCTATGGCTACACCTTC; CDR3 protein: CAISEEGAGYGYTF
clone size: NA; V gene: TRBV5-1; J gene: TRBJ2-7; D gene: TRBD1; CDR3 DNA: TGCGCCAGCAGCTTGGGACAGGGGATTAGGGAGCAGTACTTC; CDR3 protein: CASSLGQGIREQYF
clone size: NA; V gene: TRBV7-2; J gene: TRBJ2-3; D gene: TRBD1; CDR3 DNA: TGTGCCAGCAGCTCCGACAGGGCCTTCACAGATACGCAGTATTTT; CDR3 protein: CASSSDRAFTDTQYF
clone size: NA; V gene: TRBV5-1; J gene: TRBJ2-7; D gene: TRBD1; CDR3 DNA: TGCGCCAGCAGCCCCGGGACAGGCCTTGGGGACGAGCAGTACTTC; CDR3 protein: CASSPGTGLGDEQYF
clone size: NA; V gene: TRBV5-4; J gene: TRBJ1-2; D gene: TRBD1; CDR3 DNA: TGTGCCAGCAGTTCTAGACAGGGTAATATTGATCTCTATGGCTACACCTTC; CDR3 protein: CASSSRQGNIDLYGYTF
clone size: NA; V gene: TRBV10-1; J gene: TRBJ2-5; D gene: TRBD2; CDR3 DNA: TGCGCCAGCAGTAACCCTAGCGGGGGAACGGAGACCCAGTACTTC; CDR3 protein: CASSNPSGGTETQYF
clone size: NA; V gene: TRBV2; J gene: TRBJ1-1; D gene: TRBD1; CDR3 DNA: TGTGCCAGCAGTGAAGGACAGGGGGCTATCACTGAAGCTTTCTTT; CDR3 protein: CASSEGQGAITEAFF
clone size: NA; V gene: TRBV5-6; J gene: TRBJ1-1; D gene: NA; CDR3 DNA: TGTGCCAGCAGCCACAGGGTCCCAGAGTTAGGTGAAGCTTTCTTT; CDR3 protein: CASSHRVPELGEAFF
clone size: NA; V gene: TRBV9; J gene: TRBJ2-5; D gene: TRBD2; CDR3 DNA: TGTGCCAGCAGCCTCGGAGGGCGGGGGGTGTACCAAGAGACCCAGTACTTC; CDR3 protein: CASSLGGRGVYQETQYF
clone size: NA; V gene: TRBV5-1; J gene: TRBJ1-5; D gene: TRBD1; CDR3 DNA: TGCGCCAGCAGCTTGGAGGGCCCAGGGGGCGGCAATCAGCCCCAGCATTTT; CDR3 protein: CASSLEGPGGGNQPQHF
clone size: NA; V gene: TRBV2; J gene: TRBJ1-5; D gene: NA; CDR3 DNA: TGTGCCAGCAATTTGGGAGGGGATCAGCCCCAGCATTTT; CDR3 protein: CASNLGGDQPQHF
clone size: NA; V gene: TRBV6-6; J gene: TRBJ2-1; D gene: NA; CDR3 DNA: TGTGCCAGCAGTCCGAAGTGGGGCTCGGGCAGCCTCTCCTACAATGAGCAGTTCTTC; CDR3 protein: CASSPKWGSGSLSYNEQFF
clone size: NA; V gene: TRBV7-7; J gene: TRBJ2-5; D gene: NA; CDR3 DNA: TGTGCCAGCAGCCGGGACTCACAAGAGACCCAGTACTTC; CDR3 protein: CASSRDSQETQYF
clone size: NA; V gene: TRBV3-1/TRBV3-2; J gene: TRBJ2-7; D gene: NA; CDR3 DNA: TGTGCCAGCAGCCAAGGACAGTACGAGCAGTACTTC; CDR3 protein: CASSQGQYEQYF
clone size: NA; V gene: TRBV11-2; J gene: TRBJ2-4; D gene: NA; CDR3 DNA: TGTGCCAGCAGCTTAGTGGGTCAGGGGAGAGCCAAAAACATTCAGTACTTC; CDR3 protein: CASSLVGQGRAKNIQYF
clone size: NA; V gene: TRBV19; J gene: TRBJ1-1; D gene: NA; CDR3 DNA: TGTGCCAGTAGCATAGGCCATGCACTGTACACTGAAGCTTTCTTT; CDR3 protein: CASSIGHALYTEAFF
clone size: few; V gene: TRBV5-6; J gene: TRBJ1-5; D gene: NA; CDR3 DNA: TGTGCCAGCAGCTCGGACAGCTTGGGCAATCAGCCCCAGCATTTT; CDR3 protein: CASSSDSLGNQPQHF
clone size: once; V gene: TRBV11-2; J gene: TRBJ2-7; D gene: NA; CDR3 DNA: TGTGCCAGCAGTTCACTGCGGCAGTCGAGCTCCTACGAGCAGTACTTC; CDR3 protein: CASSSLRQSSSYEQYF
clone size: NA; V gene: TRBV7-2; J gene: TRBJ2-1; D gene: TRBD2; CDR3 DNA: TGTGCCAGCAGCTTATCTCCGGGGGGGCCAGGTGAGCAGTTCTTC; CDR3 protein: CASSLSPGGPGEQFF
clone size: NA; V gene: TRBV5-5; J gene: TRBJ2-2; D gene: NA; CDR3 DNA: TGTGCCAGCAGCTTGGGGGGAGCCGGGGAGCTGTTTTTT; CDR3 protein: CASSLGGAGELFF
clone size: NA; V gene: TRBV6-5; J gene: TRBJ2-7; D gene: TRBD2; CDR3 DNA: TGTGCCAGCCGGGAGGGGGGGACCTACGAGCAGTACTTC; CDR3 protein: CASREGGTYEQYF
clone size: NA; V gene: TRBV19; J gene: TRBJ2-1; D gene: TRBD1; CDR3 DNA: TGTGCCAGTAGTATAGCGCAGGGGGCGGTCAATGAGCAGTTCTTC; CDR3 protein: CASSIAQGAVNEQFF
clone size: once; V gene: TRBV7-9; J gene: TRBJ2-3; D gene: TRBD1; CDR3 DNA: TGTGCCAGCAGCCTAGGGGACAGGGCCACAGATACGCAGTATTTT; CDR3 protein: CASSLGDRATDTQYF
clone size: NA; V gene: TRBV28; J gene: TRBJ2-5; D gene: TRBD1; CDR3 DNA: TGTGCCAGCAGCCATAAGGCCGGACAGGGGCGGGAGACCCAGTACTTC; CDR3 protein: CASSHKAGQGRETQYF
clone size: NA; V gene: TRBV20-1; J gene: TRBJ2-5; D gene: NA; CDR3 DNA: TGCAGTGCTAGTAGCCAGGTAGAGTCGGAGACCCAGTACTTC; CDR3 protein: CSASSQVESETQYF
clone size: NA; V gene: TRBV11-2; J gene: TRBJ1-6; D gene: NA; CDR3 DNA: TGTGCCAGCAGCTTAGCCAGGGCCGGGTGGAATTCACCCCTCCACTTT; CDR3 protein: CASSLARAGWNSPLHF
clone size: NA; V gene: TRBV6-2/TRBV6-3; J gene: TRBJ1-1; D gene: NA; CDR3 DNA: TGTGCCAGCAGTTACGGGCCAGGGGACGAGCCGAACACTGAAGCTTTCTTT; CDR3 protein: CASSYGPGDEPNTEAFF
clone size: NA; V gene: TRBV7-2; J gene: TRBJ1-3; D gene: NA; CDR3 DNA: TGTGCCAGCAGCCTAGCTCTTGCCCCTCCGCGGTCCCCGGGAAACACCATATATTTT; CDR3 protein: CASSLALAPPRSPGNTIYF
clone size: NA; V gene: TRBV5-1; J gene: TRBJ2-1; D gene: TRBD1; CDR3 DNA: TGCGCCAGCAGCTTCTTTACAGGGGGCGATGAGCAGTTCTTC; CDR3 protein: CASSFFTGGDEQFF
clone size: NA; V gene: TRBV5-1; J gene: TRBJ2-7; D gene: TRBD1; CDR3 DNA: TGCGCCAGCAGCTTGGCAGGGGCAGGGGGTTTGTACGAGCAGTACTTC; CDR3 protein: CASSLAGAGGLYEQYF